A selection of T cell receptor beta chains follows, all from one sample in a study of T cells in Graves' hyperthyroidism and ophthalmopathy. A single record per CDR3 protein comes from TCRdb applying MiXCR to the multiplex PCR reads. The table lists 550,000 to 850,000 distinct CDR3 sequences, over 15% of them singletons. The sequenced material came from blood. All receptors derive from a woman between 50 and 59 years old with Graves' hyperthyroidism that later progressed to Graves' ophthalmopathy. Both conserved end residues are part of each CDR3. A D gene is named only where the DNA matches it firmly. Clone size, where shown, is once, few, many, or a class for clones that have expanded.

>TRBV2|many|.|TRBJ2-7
TGTGCCAGCAGTGAATTTCTGGCAGGACCCTACGAGCAGTACTTC
CASSEFLAGPYEQYF
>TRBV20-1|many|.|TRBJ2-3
TGCAGTGCTGGGGGAGAAGGTGGTTGGGCAGATACGCAGTATTTT
CSAGGEGGWADTQYF
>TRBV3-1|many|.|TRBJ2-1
TGTGCCAGCAGCCAAGACTTGAACAATGAGCAGTTCTTC
CASSQDLNNEQFF
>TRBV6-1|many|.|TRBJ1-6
TGTGCCAGCAGTACGTTTCAGGGACGGTCACCCCTCCACTTT
CASSTFQGRSPLHF
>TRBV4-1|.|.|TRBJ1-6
TGCGCCAGCAGCCTCGGTAGCCCACCCCTCCACTTT
CASSLGSPPLHF
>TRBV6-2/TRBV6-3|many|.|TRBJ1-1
TGTGCCAGCAGTTACGATGGACAGACCTACAGGATGAACACTGAAGCTTTCTTT
CASSYDGQTYRMNTEAFF
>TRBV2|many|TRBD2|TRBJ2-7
TGTGCCAGCAGTGATTGGGCGGGGGGAACCTACGAGCAGTACTTC
CASSDWAGGTYEQYF
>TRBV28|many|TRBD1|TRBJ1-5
TGTGCCAGCAACCCAGGGACAGGGCTTTTTGGCAATCAGCCCCAGCATTTT
CASNPGTGLFGNQPQHF
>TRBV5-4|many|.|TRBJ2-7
TGTGCCAGCAGCTGGGACAAGGGGGCCTACGAGCAGTACTTC
CASSWDKGAYEQYF
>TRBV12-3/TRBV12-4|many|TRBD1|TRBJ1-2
TGTGCCAGCAGTTTCCACCCGACAGGGGGTAACTATGGCTACACCTTC
CASSFHPTGGNYGYTF
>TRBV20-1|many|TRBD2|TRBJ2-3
TGCAGTGCTTCCACTAGCGGGGGAAGCACAGATACGCAGTATTTT
CSASTSGGSTDTQYF
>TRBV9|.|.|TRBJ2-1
TGTGCCAGCAGCGTAGTCGGGGGCAGTCTCCAGAGTAGTGAGCAGTTCTTC
CASSVVGGSLQSSEQFF
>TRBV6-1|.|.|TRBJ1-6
TGTGCCAGCAGTCGCCTAGTCACAGGGACTAACTCCTATAATTCACCCCTCCACTTT
CASSRLVTGTNSYNSPLHF
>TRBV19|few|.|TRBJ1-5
TGTGCCAGCTCCCGACAGACCGTTAGCAATCAGCCCCAGCATTTT
CASSRQTVSNQPQHF
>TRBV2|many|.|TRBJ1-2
TGTGCCAGCAGTGAAGTGGGAGAAGGCTTGCTGGGCTACACCTTC
CASSEVGEGLLGYTF
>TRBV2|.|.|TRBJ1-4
TGTGCCAGCAGTGCTGAGCTTAATGAAAAACTGTTTTTT
CASSAELNEKLFF
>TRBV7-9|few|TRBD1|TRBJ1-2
TGTGCCAGCAGGTCGACAGGGGACTTAGGGGGCTACACCTTC
CASRSTGDLGGYTF
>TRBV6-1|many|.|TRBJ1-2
TGTGCCAGCAGTGAAATCCAGTCCTATGGCTACACCTTC
CASSEIQSYGYTF
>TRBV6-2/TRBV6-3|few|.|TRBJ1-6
TGTGCCAGCAGTTACTCTGTCCGGGACCTAAGGGATAATTCACCCCTCCACTTT
CASSYSVRDLRDNSPLHF
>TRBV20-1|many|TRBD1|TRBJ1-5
TGCAGTGCCGCCCGGGACAGGGATCAGCCCCAGCATTTT
CSAARDRDQPQHF
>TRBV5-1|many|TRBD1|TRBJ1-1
TGCGCCAGCAGCTCACCAGGGGGGGGTGAAGCTTTCTTT
CASSSPGGGEAFF
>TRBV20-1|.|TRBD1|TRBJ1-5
TGCAGTGCCAAGGGACAGCTAAATCAGCCCCAGCATTTT
CSAKGQLNQPQHF
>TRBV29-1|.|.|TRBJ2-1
TGCAGCGTTCTAGGGGGGGAGGTCTATGAGCAGTTCTTC
CSVLGGEVYEQFF
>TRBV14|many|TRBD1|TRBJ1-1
TGTGCCAGCAGCCCATACCGGGACAGGGAGAGGAACACTGAAGCTTTCTTT
CASSPYRDRERNTEAFF
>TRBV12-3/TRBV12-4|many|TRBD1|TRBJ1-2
TGTGCCAGCAGCCTTGAGACAGGGAACTATGGCTACACCTTC
CASSLETGNYGYTF
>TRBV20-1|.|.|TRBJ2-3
TGCAGTGCCGTCGGAGGGCGGAGCACAGATACGCAGTATTTT
CSAVGGRSTDTQYF
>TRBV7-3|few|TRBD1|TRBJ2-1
TGTGCCAGCAGCCGGGACAGGGGGGCCTTCTACAATGAGCAGTTCTTC
CASSRDRGAFYNEQFF
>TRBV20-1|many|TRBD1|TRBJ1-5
TGCAGTGCTAGACCCCACGGCAGGGGGATAGGTCAGCCCCAGCATTTT
CSARPHGRGIGQPQHF
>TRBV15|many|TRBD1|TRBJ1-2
TGTGCCACCAGCAACCCGACAGGGTCCTATGGCTACACCTTC
CATSNPTGSYGYTF
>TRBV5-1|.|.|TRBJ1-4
TGCGCCAGCAGCTTGACGAAGAATCTGGAAGAAAAACTGTTTTTT
CASSLTKNLEEKLFF
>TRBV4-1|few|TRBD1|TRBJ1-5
TGCGCCAGCAGCCAAGACCCCCCAGGGGGCCAGCCCCAGCATTTT
CASSQDPPGGQPQHF
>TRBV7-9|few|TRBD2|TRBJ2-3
TGTGCCAGCAAAATACCCAGCGGGGGCCCAGATACGCAGTATTTT
CASKIPSGGPDTQYF
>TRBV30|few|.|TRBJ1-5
TGTGCCTGGAGTGACAGGCATCAGCCCCAGCATTTT
CAWSDRHQPQHF
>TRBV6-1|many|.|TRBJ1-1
TGTGCCAGCAGCCCGTCGTGGGAGAGAGCTTTCTTT
CASSPSWERAFF
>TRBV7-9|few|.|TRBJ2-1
TGTGCCAGCAGCCCCAGGCCCGGCTACAATGAGCAGTTCTTC
CASSPRPGYNEQFF